This TCR beta chain was observed in a study of cytomegalovirus exposure and HLA in healthy donors. Findings and limits, study-wide: A later analysis showed that HLA-associated TCR beta chains had undergone more clonal expansion than equally common others. A missense variant in DCLRE1C was later tied to TCR beta V- and J-gene trimming.

With regard to this clone: Its antigen remains unidentified.

This CDR3 comprises 13 residues. V dropped 5 bases and J dropped 2 bases, with 9 bases sitting between them. Looked up from germline, CDR1 is SEHNR and CDR2 is FQNEAQ (reference sequence). The PCR used 60 Vbeta and 13 Jbeta primers. The assay was immunoSEQ multiplex PCR, and TCRdb's table has in-frame clones only and misses some. The data contain approximately 150,000 clones, around 85% of them singletons. The clonotype originates from a man aged 35 to 55 in good health and CMV-seronegative. The chain has TRBV7-9 and TRBJ1-2; D perhaps matches TRBD1 (6 bases). Source material: PBMCs. As DNA, the CDR3 is TGTGCCAGCAGCCAGGGGACAAACTATGGCTACACCTTC. Translating it yields CASSQGTNYGYTF.